A single sample is the source of the 18 T cell receptor beta chains below, sequenced in a study of T cell responses to AZD1222 COVID-19 vaccine. Using immunoSEQ multiplex PCR, the repertoire was profiled, and TCRdb retains in-frame clones only, with some absent. The sample lists roughly 140,000 clones; about nine tenths were seen once. The sample was peripheral blood, taken 28 days after the second AZD1222 dose. The receptors were sampled from an adult who received the AZD1222 COVID-19 vaccine.

The V call is TRBV5-1, the J call TRBJ1-1; a weak D match, TRBD1 (5 bases). V was clipped by 5 bases and J by 4 bases, with 12 bases between them. Germline CDR1 SGHRS, CDR2 YFSETQ. The CDR3 is 13 amino acids. CDR3 amino acids: CASRIGGTTEAFF. As DNA, the CDR3 is TGCGCCAGCAGAATTGGAGGGACCACTGAAGCTTTCTTT.

The V gene is TRBV29-1, the J gene TRBJ2-5; D perhaps matches TRBD2 (6 bases). The germline V gene has CDR1 SQVTM and CDR2 ANQGSEA. The V end was cut by 0 bases, the J end by 5 bases, with 13 bases between. This CDR3 is built from 14 residues. CDR3: CSVEDRGSRETQYF. DNA for the CDR3: TGCAGCGTTGAAGATCGGGGGTCGAGGGAGACCCAGTACTTC.

This chain connects TRBV7-2 to TRBJ2-7; D call uncertain. CDR1 and CDR2 (germline): SGHTA, FQGNSA. This CDR3 region has 15 residues. Trimming took off 3 bases at V and 2 bases at J, with 14 bases between the two ends. This CDR3 reads CASSLLNGPTYEQYF. The CDR3 coding sequence is TGTGCCAGCAGCTTGCTTAACGGTCCCACCTACGAGCAGTACTTC.

This clone was counted a single time. This sequence joins TRBV30 and TRBJ1-2; 10 nucleotides align to TRBD1. Losses at the gene ends were 2 bases for V and 4 bases for J; bases not matched to a gene: 1. The CDR3 covers 13 residues. Germline V gene data show CDR1 as GTSNPN and CDR2 as SVGIG (reference sequence). The CDR3 protein is CAWSRTGGYGYTF. For the CDR3, the DNA is TGTGCCTGGAGTAGGACAGGGGGCTATGGCTACACCTTC.

V usage is TRBV28 and J usage is TRBJ1-2, with 9 bases fitting TRBD1. Trimming at V came to 5 bases and at J to 8 bases, leaving 12 bases not matched to a gene. Germline CDR1 and CDR2: MDHEN and SYDVKM. The CDR3 has 15 residues. CDR3 residues: CASSNRGQGGRGYTF. For the CDR3, the DNA is TGTGCCAGCAGTAACCGGGGACAGGGTGGGAGAGGCTACACCTTC.

For the CDR3, the DNA is TGCGCCAGCAGCCTCCTCCTAGCGGGGGGTCCCAATGAGCAGTTCTTC. It specifies CASSLLLAGGPNEQFF. This chain connects TRBV4-3 to TRBJ2-1; 11 nucleotides align to TRBD2. Germline-derived CDR1 and CDR2 are LGHNA and YSLEER. Germline trimming cut 4 bases from V and 6 bases from J; bases unmatched to any gene: 8. This CDR3 is 16 amino acids long.

V usage is TRBV5-6 and J usage is TRBJ2-3; 11 bases map to TRBD2. The junction had 4 bases not matched to a gene; V was cut back by 4 bases and J by 9 bases. This CDR3 is 13 amino acids long. Germline CDR1 and CDR2: SGHDT and YYEEEE. The CDR3 DNA sequence: TGTGCCAGCAGCAAGGGACTAGCGGTAACGCAGTATTTT. Protein: CASSKGLAVTQYF.

This clone was observed a handful of times. The gene calls are TRBV11-2 and TRBJ1-2, with D perhaps matching TRBD1 (5 bases). This CDR3 has 12 amino acids. The V gene's germline CDR1 is SGHAT and CDR2 FQNNGV. Deletions cut 2 bases from V and 7 bases from J, with 8 bases between. In DNA form, the CDR3 reads TGTGCCAGCAGCTTATCAGGGCCTGGCTACACCTTC. Protein sequence: CASSLSGPGYTF.

The chain is built from TRBV3-1 (or the pseudogene TRBV3-2) and TRBJ2-3; the D is unclear. The V end lost 4 bases, the J end lost 1 base, and 15 bases lay between the germline ends. The V gene's germline CDR1 is LGHDT and CDR2 YNNKEL (reference sequence). CDR3 length: 16 amino acids. The CDR3 DNA is TGTGCCAGCAGCCCTGGGGAATATGAGGGCACAGATACGCAGTATTTT. Translation gives CASSPGEYEGTDTQYF.

This rearrangement joins TRBV10-3 to TRBJ2-7; TRBD2 is a possible D gene (5 bases). The CDR3 has 15 residues. V lost 3 bases and J 2 bases, leaving 14 bases between the germline ends. The V gene's germline CDR1 is ENHRY and CDR2 SYGVKD. The CDR3, as DNA: TGTGCCATCAGTGATCCAGGAGCGGCGCCCTACGAGCAGTACTTC. Protein product: CAISDPGAAPYEQYF.

The V call is TRBV5-1, the J call TRBJ2-5; a possible D gene is TRBD2 (5 bases). This CDR3 region has 14 residues. Trimming removed 3 bases from V and 9 bases from J, with 18 bases in between. Germline V gene lookup returns CDR1 SGHRS and CDR2 YFSETQ. The CDR3 DNA sequence: TGCGCCAGCAGCTACCCCGGGGTCCAGAAGGCCCAGTACTTC. Amino acid sequence: CASSYPGVQKAQYF.

The chain is built from TRBV28 and TRBJ2-1; D is perhaps TRBD2 (5 bases). Trimming shortened V by 6 bases and J by 0 bases, and 15 bases separated the two germline ends. CDR3 length equals 16 residues. Germline V CDR1 and CDR2: MDHEN, SYDVKM. CDR3 nucleotides: TGTGCCAGCAGGGGCAGTGGGGAGAGCTCCTACAATGAGCAGTTCTTC. Translating gives CASRGSGESSYNEQFF. Combining the CDR3 with reference TRBV28 and TRBJ2-1 gives the whole variable domain DVKVTQSSRYLVKRTGEKVFLECVQDMDHENMFWYRQDPGLGLRLIYFSYDVKMKEKGDIPEGYSVSREKKERFSLILESASTNQTSMYLCASRGSGESSYNEQFFGPGTRLTVL.

V usage is TRBV10-3 and J usage is TRBJ2-7, with D tentatively TRBD2 (7 bases). The V and J ends lost 2 bases and 2 bases respectively, with 10 bases between them. This CDR3 contains 14 residues. Germline V CDR1 and CDR2: ENHRY, SYGVKD. The CDR3 protein is CAISERGGPYEQYF. CDR3 nucleotide sequence: TGTGCCATCAGTGAGAGGGGGGGACCCTACGAGCAGTACTTC.

This chain joins TRBV7-9 and TRBJ2-3, with D hard to call. With 2 bases removed from V and 1 base from J, the gap between germline ends came to 7 bases. CDR1 and CDR2 from the germline V gene are SEHNR and FQNEAQ (reference sequence). This CDR3 spans 14 amino acids. The CDR3: CASSLSPGTDTQYF. In DNA form, the CDR3 reads TGTGCCAGCAGCTTAAGTCCTGGCACAGATACGCAGTATTTT. Using reference TRBV7-9 and TRBJ2-3 for the parts outside the CDR3, the full variable domain is DTGVSQNPRHKITKRGQNVTFRCDPISEHNRLYWYRQTLGQGPEFLTYFQNEAQLEKSRLLSDRFSAERPKGSFSTLEIQRTEQGDSAMYLCASSLSPGTDTQYFGPGTRLTVL.

The rearrangement uses TRBV7-6 and TRBJ1-3; no clear D gene. The V gene lost 5 bases and the J gene lost 4 bases, with 9 bases spanning the gap. The germline CDR1 and CDR2 sequences are SGHVS and FNYEAQ. The CDR3 is 13 residues long. In nucleotides, the CDR3 is TGTGCCAGCAGCACCACCGAGGGAAACACCATATATTTT. Protein sequence: CASSTTEGNTIYF. Supplemented by reference TRBV7-6 and TRBJ1-3, the full variable domain reads GAGVSQSPRYKVTKRGQDVALRCDPISGHVSLYWYRQALGQGPEFLTYFNYEAQQDKSGLPNDRFSAERPEGSISTLTIQRTEQRDSAMYRCASSTTEGNTIYFGEGSWLTVV.

This sequence joins TRBV7-8 and TRBJ2-7; D tentatively reads TRBD1 or TRBD2 (6 bases each). V lost 1 base to trimming and J lost 2 bases, with 12 bases between them. This CDR3 has 15 amino acids. From germline, CDR1 is SGHVS and CDR2 FQNEAQ. The CDR3 is CASSLVPGAPYEQYF. The CDR3 DNA follows: TGTGCCAGCAGCTTAGTGCCGGGGGCTCCCTACGAGCAGTACTTC.

V usage is TRBV19 and J usage is TRBJ1-1, with TRBD1 matching 12 bases. V trimming: 3 bases; J trimming: 6 bases; junction bases outside the gene matches: 11. Per germline, CDR1 LNHDA and CDR2 SQIVND (reference sequence). The CDR3 runs 17 residues. CDR3 amino acids: CASSIGGQGAWGAEAFF. CDR3 nucleotides: TGTGCCAGTAGTATTGGGGGACAGGGGGCTTGGGGCGCTGAAGCTTTCTTT.

This clone was detected only a few times. V is TRBV5-6 and J is TRBJ2-1, with TRBD2 matching over 7 bases. After removal of 0 bases from V and 7 bases from J, the junction contained 10 bases not matched to a gene. The CDR3 extends over 16 amino acids. Germline V gives CDR1 SGHDT, CDR2 YYEEEE. The CDR3 here is CASSLVGRERKNEQFF. CDR3 bases: TGTGCCAGCAGCTTGGTGGGGCGGGAGCGGAAGAATGAGCAGTTCTTC.